At least ten counts were recorded for the clone carrying this T cell receptor beta chain. The source material, RNA transcripts, was used to amplify TCR beta CDR3 regions. When the TCR CDR3 underwent first-round RT-PCR, the HTBI primer set was used. TCRdb itself ran the multiplex PCR reads through MiXCR, one entry per CDR3 protein. The table has 500,000 to 750,000 distinct CDR3 sequences, 14% seen once. The data are from a study of T cells in Graves' hyperthyroidism and ophthalmopathy. V dropped 6 bases and J dropped 7; count of bases not matched to a gene: 14. Germline CDR1 is MDHEN and CDR2 is SYDVKM. This CDR3 region has 16 residues. Clinical symptoms, serum thyroxine and TRAb, thyroid ultrasound and orbital computed tomography were used for the diagnoses.

The TCR originated in a woman aged 18-30 years with Graves' ophthalmopathy. This chain links TRBV28 with TRBJ1-5; 8 positions agree with TRBD1. Sequencing was done on a sample of blood. The DNA of the CDR3 is TGTGCCAGCAGCTTGAGGACAGGGAGGATCGGACAGCCCCAGCATTTT. Amino acids: CASSLRTGRIGQPQHF.